Sequencing of this T cell receptor beta chain was carried out in a study of T cell responses to AZD1222 COVID-19 vaccine. Study-wide points: A reported finding is that nearly half of spike-specific TCRs target unmutated variant regions.

Second doses that came at about 4 or about 12 weeks were put together. The CDR3 extends over 13 amino acids. V lost 5 bases and J lost 5, with 10 bases in between. Germline V gives CDR1 SGHAT, CDR2 FQNNGV. Of note for this clone: Its cognate antigen is unknown.

The table came from immunoSEQ multiplex PCR; TCRdb's copy has only in-frame clones and leaves some out. The sample lists fewer than 7,000 clones, about 87% occurring once. This sequence was found in an adult who received the AZD1222 COVID-19 vaccine. Specimen: peripheral blood, collected 28 days after the second AZD1222 dose. The V and J genes are TRBV11-2 and TRBJ1-5; D gene uncertain. For the CDR3, the DNA is TGTGCCAGCAGCCCGGACCGCGATCAGCCCCAGCATTTT. The encoded protein is CASSPDRDQPQHF.